This TCR beta chain is drawn from a study of regulatory T cells in long-lasting Graves disease. The time point denotes: persistent/refractory GD, antithyroid drugs over 5 years with positive TRAb. Making the TCR library involved RNA that had been extracted from PBMCs. Researchers made TCR beta libraries by using iRepertoire HTBI primers and running Arm-PCR on CDR3 regions. TCRdb analysed the multiplex PCR reads with MiXCR anew, one entry per CDR3 protein. The sample yields around 400,000 distinct CDR3 sequences, over 20% seen once. This clonotype showed up just a few times. Germline V CDR1 and CDR2: SEHNR, FQNEAQ (reference sequence). This CDR3 has 14 residues. Trimming cost V 5 bases and J 1 base, with 11 bases left between them.

The source material was peripheral blood mononuclear cells (PBMCs), sampled when the disease was refractory, from a patient treated with antithyroid drugs. This receptor was obtained from a female donor with Graves disease. The chain links TRBV7-9 to TRBJ1-1, with D possibly matching TRBD1 (6 bases). The chain's CDR3 is CASSRGQPNTEAFF. The CDR3 coding sequence is TGTGCCAGCAGCCGAGGACAGCCGAACACTGAAGCTTTCTTT.